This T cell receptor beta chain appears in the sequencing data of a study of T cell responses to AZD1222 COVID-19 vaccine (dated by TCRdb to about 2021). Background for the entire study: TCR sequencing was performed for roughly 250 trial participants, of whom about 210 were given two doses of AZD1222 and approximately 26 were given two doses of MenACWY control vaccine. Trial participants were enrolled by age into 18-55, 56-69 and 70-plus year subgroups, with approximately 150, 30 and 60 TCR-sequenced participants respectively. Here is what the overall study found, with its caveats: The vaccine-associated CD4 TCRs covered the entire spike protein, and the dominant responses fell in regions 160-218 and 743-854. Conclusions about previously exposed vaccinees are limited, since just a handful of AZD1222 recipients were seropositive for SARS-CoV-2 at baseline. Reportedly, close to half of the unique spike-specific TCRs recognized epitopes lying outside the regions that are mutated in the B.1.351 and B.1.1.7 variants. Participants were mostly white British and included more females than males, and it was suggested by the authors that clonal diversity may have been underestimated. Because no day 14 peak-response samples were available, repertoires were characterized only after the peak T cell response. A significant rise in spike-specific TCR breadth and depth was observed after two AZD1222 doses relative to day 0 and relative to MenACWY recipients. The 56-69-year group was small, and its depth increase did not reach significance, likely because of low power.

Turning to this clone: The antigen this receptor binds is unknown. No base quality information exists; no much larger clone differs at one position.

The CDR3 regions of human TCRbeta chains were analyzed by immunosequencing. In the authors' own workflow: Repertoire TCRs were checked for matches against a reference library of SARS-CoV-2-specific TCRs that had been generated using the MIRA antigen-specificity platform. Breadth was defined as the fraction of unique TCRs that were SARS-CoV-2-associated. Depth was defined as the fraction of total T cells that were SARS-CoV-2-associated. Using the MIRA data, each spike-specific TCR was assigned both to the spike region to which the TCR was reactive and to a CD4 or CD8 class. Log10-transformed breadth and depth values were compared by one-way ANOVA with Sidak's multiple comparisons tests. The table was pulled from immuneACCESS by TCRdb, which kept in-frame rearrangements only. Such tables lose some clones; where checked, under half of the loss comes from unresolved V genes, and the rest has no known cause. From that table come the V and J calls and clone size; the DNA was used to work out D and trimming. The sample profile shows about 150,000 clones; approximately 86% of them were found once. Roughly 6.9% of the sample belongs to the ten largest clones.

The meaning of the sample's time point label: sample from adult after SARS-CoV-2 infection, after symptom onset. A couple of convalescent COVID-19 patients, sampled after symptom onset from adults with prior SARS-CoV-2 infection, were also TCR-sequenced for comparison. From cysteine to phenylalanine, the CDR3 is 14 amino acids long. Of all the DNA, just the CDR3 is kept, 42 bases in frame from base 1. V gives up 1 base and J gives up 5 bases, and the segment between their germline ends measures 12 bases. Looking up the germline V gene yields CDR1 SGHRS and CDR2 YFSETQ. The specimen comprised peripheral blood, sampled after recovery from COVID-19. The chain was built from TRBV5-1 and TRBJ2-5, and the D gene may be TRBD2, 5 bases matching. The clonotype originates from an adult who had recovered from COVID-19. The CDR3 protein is CASSLLGVGETQYF. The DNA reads TGCGCCAGCAGCTTGCTCGGGGTTGGGGAGACCCAGTACTTC.